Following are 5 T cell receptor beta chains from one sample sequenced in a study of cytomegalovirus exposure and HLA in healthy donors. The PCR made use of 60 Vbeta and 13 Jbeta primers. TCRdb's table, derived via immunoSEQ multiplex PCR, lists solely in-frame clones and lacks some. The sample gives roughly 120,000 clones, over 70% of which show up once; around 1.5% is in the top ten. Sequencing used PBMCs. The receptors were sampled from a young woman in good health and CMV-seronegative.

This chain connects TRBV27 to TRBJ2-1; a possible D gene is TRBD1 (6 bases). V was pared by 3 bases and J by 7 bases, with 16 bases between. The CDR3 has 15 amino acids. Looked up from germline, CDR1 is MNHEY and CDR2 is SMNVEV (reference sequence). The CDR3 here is CASSFYRWGPNEQFF. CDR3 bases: TGTGCCAGCAGTTTCTACCGGTGGGGGCCGAATGAGCAGTTCTTC.

DNA for the CDR3: TGTGCCAGCAGCCCGCAAACAGGGGGCGAGTATGGCTACACCTTC. It encodes CASSPQTGGEYGYTF. The genes are TRBV7-6 and TRBJ1-2, with TRBD1 matching 9 bases. The junction had 9 bases not matched to a gene; V was cut back by 5 bases and J by 5 bases. CDR1 and CDR2 from the germline V gene are SGHVS and FNYEAQ. The CDR3 sequence is 15 residues long.

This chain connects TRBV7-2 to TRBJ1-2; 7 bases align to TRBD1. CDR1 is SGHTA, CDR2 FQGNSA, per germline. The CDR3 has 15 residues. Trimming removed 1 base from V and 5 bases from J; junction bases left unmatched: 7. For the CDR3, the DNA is TGTGCCAGCAGCTTAGGAAGACAGGGTGTTTATGGCTACACCTTC. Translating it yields CASSLGRQGVYGYTF.

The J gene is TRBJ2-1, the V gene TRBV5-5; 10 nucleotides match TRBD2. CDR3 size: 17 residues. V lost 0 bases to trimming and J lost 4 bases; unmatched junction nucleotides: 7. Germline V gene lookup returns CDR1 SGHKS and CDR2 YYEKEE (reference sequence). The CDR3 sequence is CASSLVGTSVSYNEQFF. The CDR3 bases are TGTGCCAGCAGCTTGGTAGGGACTAGCGTATCGTACAATGAGCAGTTCTTC.

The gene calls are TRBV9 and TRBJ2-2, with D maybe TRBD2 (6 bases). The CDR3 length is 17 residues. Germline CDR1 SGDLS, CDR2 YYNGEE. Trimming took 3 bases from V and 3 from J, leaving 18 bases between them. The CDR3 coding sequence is TGTGCCAGCAGCGGGCGAGTCGGGGGTGAGGACACCGGGGAGCTGTTTTTT. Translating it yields CASSGRVGGEDTGELFF.